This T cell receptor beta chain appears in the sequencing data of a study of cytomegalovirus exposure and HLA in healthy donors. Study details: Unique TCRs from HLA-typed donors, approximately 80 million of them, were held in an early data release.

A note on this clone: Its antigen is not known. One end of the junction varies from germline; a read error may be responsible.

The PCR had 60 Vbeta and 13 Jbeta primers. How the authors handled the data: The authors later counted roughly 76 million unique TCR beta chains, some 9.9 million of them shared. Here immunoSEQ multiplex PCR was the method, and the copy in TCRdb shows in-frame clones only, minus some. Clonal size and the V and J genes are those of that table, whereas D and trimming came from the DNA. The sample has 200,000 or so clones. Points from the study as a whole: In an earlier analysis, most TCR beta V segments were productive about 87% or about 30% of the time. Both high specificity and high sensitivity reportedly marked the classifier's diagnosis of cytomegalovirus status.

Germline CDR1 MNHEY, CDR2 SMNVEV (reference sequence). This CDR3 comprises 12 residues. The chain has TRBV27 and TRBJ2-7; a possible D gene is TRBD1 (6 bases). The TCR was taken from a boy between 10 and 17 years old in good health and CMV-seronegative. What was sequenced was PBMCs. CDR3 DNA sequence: TGTGCCAGCAGTGGCCATCCGGACAGCATCCACTTC. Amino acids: CASSGHPDSIHF.